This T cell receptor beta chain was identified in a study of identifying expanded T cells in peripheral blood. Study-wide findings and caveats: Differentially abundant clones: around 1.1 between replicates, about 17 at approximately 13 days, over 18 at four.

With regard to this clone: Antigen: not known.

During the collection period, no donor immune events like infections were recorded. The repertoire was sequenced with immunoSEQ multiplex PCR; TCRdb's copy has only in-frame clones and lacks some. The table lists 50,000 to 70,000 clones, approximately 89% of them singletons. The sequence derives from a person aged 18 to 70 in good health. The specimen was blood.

CDR3 amino acids: CASSSQALLRSQETQYF. In nucleotides, the CDR3 is TGTGCCAGCAGCTCCCAGGCCCTACTGAGATCTCAAGAGACCCAGTACTTC. This sequence joins TRBV9 and TRBJ2-5; D is undetermined. This CDR3 comprises 17 residues. Looked up from germline, CDR1 is SGDLS and CDR2 is YYNGEE. Trimming took 4 bases from V and 2 from J, leaving 21 bases between them.